This T cell receptor (beta chain) originates from a study of shared clonotypes between healthy human individuals. The overall study: Three plates each covered CD4 naive and memory; CD8 naive two, CD8 memory one.

V was shortened by 0 bases and J by 10 bases, with 7 bases between the two germline ends. This CDR3 region has 12 residues. The germline V gene has CDR1 SGHAT and CDR2 FQNNGV. To note about this clone: The antigen remains unidentified.

Caucasian adults residing in Nashville, Tennessee made up all the donors. The study's findings and limits: Relative to memory subsets, naive subsets generally showed larger estimated richness. What limited the represented genetic and exposure-history diversity was the small number of donors.

Sequencing used immunoSEQ multiplex PCR; TCRdb keeps in-frame clones, though not all of them. This sample carries 900,000 to 1,200,000 clones, 70% to 80% of them seen once, and the ten largest clones take 0.55% to 0.7%. This TCR was recovered from a man between 18 and 29 years old in good health. Some clones in this sample may be carry-over from other donors' samples. This rearrangement joins TRBV11-2 to TRBJ2-1; D unresolved. The sample was memory CD4+ T cells from PBMCs. Subset given: CD45RA-negative fraction. The CDR3 nucleotides read TGTGCCAGCAGCTTAGATCTCGGGGAGCAGTTCTTC. This sequence encodes CASSLDLGEQFF. Based on the CDR3 plus reference TRBV11-2 and TRBJ2-1, the full variable domain is EAGVAQSPRYKIIEKRQSVAFWCNPISGHATLYWYQQILGQGPKLLIQFQNNGVVDDSQLPKDRFSAERLKGVDSTLKIQPAKLEDSAVYLCASSLDLGEQFFGPGTRLTVL.